Each of the 10 T cell receptor beta chains below was sequenced from the same sample in a study of siplizumab effects on memory and regulatory T cells. Libraries were prepared by immunoSEQ multiplex PCR; TCRdb keeps only in-frame clonotypes and omits some of them. Found here are around 61,000 clones, less than 98% of them singletons; the top ten hold 0.95% to 1.4%. The sequencing sample was made of naive CD8+ T cells sorted from blood. The receptors originated from a human donor in good health.

The J gene is TRBJ1-1, the V gene TRBV5-4, with a possible D match to TRBD1 (5 bases). V was cut by 2 bases and J by 1 base, with 9 bases left in between. The CDR3 has 14 residues. CDR1 and CDR2 from the germline V gene are SGHNT and YYREEE (reference sequence). CDR3 nucleotide sequence: TGTGCCAGCAGCTTTCGAGGGGCGAACACTGAAGCTTTCTTT. Translating gives CASSFRGANTEAFF.

The chain uses TRBV4-1 and TRBJ2-7; tentatively, D is TRBD2 (6 bases). Germline V gives CDR1 MGHRA, CDR2 YSYEKL. The CDR3 is made up of 14 amino acids. V was cut by 4 bases and J by 2 bases, with 12 bases left in between. In nucleotides, the CDR3 is TGCGCCAGCAGCCTATCGGGAGCCGCCTACGAGCAGTACTTC. The encoded protein is CASSLSGAAYEQYF.

The genes are TRBV18 and TRBJ1-2; possible D gene TRBD1, 5 bases. The CDR3 totals 15 residues. The germline V and J ends were trimmed by 5 bases and 0 bases, with 13 bases remaining between them. The germline CDR1 and CDR2 sequences are KGHSH and LQKENI. The CDR3 here is CASSDSGNPNYGYTF. DNA for the CDR3: TGTGCCAGCTCAGATTCAGGGAACCCTAACTATGGCTACACCTTC.

The genes are TRBV13 and TRBJ1-4, with TRBD1 identical over 9 bases. This CDR3 comprises 16 residues. With V trimmed by 7 bases and J by 3 bases, 9 bases remained unmatched. Germline V gene sequence: CDR1 PRHDT, CDR2 FYEKMQ (reference sequence). The CDR3 loop reads CASKEGQGSANEKLFF. CDR3 sequence (DNA): TGTGCCAGCAAGGAAGGACAGGGGTCGGCTAATGAAAAACTGTTTTTT. The full variable domain, its missing parts supplied by reference TRBV13 and TRBJ1-4, is AAGVIQSPRHLIKEKRETATLKCYPIPRHDTVYWYQQGPGQDPQFLISFYEKMQSDKGSIPDRFSAQQFSDYHSELNMSSLELGDSALYFCASKEGQGSANEKLFFGSGTQLSVL.

The gene calls are TRBV30 and TRBJ1-1, with 10 bases fitting TRBD1. J was trimmed by 7 bases and V by 2 bases; bases with no gene match: 4. CDR1 GTSNPN and CDR2 SVGIG come from the germline V gene (reference sequence). The CDR3 runs 13 residues. CDR3 amino acids: CAWSRGTGVEAFF. The CDR3 coding sequence is TGTGCCTGGAGTCGTGGGACAGGGGTTGAAGCTTTCTTT.

The chain combines TRBV27 with TRBJ2-2, with D unresolved. Germline assignment: CDR1 MNHEY and CDR2 SMNVEV (reference sequence). Trimming stripped 7 bases from V and 4 bases from J, with 4 bases between. The CDR3 spans 11 residues. CDR3 protein: CASTATGELFF. In DNA form, the CDR3 reads TGTGCCAGCACGGCCACCGGGGAGCTGTTTTTT.

V and J are TRBV11-3 and TRBJ2-1; TRBD1 might be the D (6 bases). CDR1 is SGHNT and CDR2 is YENEEA in the germline V gene. The CDR3 sequence is 15 residues long. V dropped 0 bases and J dropped 5 bases, with 11 bases sitting between them. The CDR3 protein is CASSLDSGADNEQFF. As DNA, the CDR3 is TGTGCCAGCAGCTTAGATTCAGGGGCGGACAATGAGCAGTTCTTC. Filled out from reference TRBV11-3 and TRBJ2-1, the complete variable domain reads EAGVVQSPRYKIIEKKQPVAFWCNPISGHNTLYWYLQNLGQGPELLIRYENEEAVDDSQLPKDRFSAERLKGVDSTLKIQPAELGDSAVYLCASSLDSGADNEQFFGPGTRLTVL.

V usage is TRBV28 and J usage is TRBJ2-1; 11 nucleotides match TRBD2. Unmatched junction bases numbered 6, after V lost 6 bases and J lost 8 bases. This CDR3 spans 14 amino acids. The germline V gene encodes CDR1 MDHEN and CDR2 SYDVKM. CDR3 in DNA: TGTGCCAGCAGATACGTAGCGGGAGGGGATGAGCAGTTCTTC. It specifies CASRYVAGGDEQFF.

V and J are TRBV9 and TRBJ2-5; 13 nucleotides agree with TRBD2. Germline lookup yields CDR1 SGDLS and CDR2 YYNGEE. This CDR3 contains 19 residues. V lost 4 bases, J lost 3 bases, and 15 bases stayed unmatched. The CDR3: CASSNRDRGLAGQEETQYF. The CDR3 nucleotides read TGTGCCAGCAGCAACCGGGACAGGGGACTAGCGGGACAAGAAGAGACCCAGTACTTC.

The chain joins TRBV19 to TRBJ2-1; no firm D call. Between the trimmed V and J ends, which lost 3 bases and 7 bases, there was a span of 10 bases. This CDR3 spans 13 amino acids. CDR1 is LNHDA and CDR2 is SQIVND in the germline V gene (reference sequence). The CDR3 nucleotides read TGTGCCAGTAGTATTAACCTGGGGAATGAGCAGTTCTTC. As protein: CASSINLGNEQFF.